What follows is one T cell receptor (beta chain) and its context. Trimming left V 3 bases short and J 0 bases short, with 12 bases between. Looked up from germline, CDR1 is LNHDA and CDR2 is SQIVND (reference sequence). This CDR3 has 15 amino acids. This table comes from immunoSEQ multiplex PCR, and its TCRdb copy is limited to in-frame clones, with some not included. The repertoire holds approximately 79,000 clones, with roughly 90% as singletons. The record originates from a study of technical replicates of blood from several donors. Sequenced material: T cells isolated from PBMCs. This clonotype originated in a human donor in good health. The genes are TRBV19 and TRBJ2-7; tentatively, D is TRBD2 (6 bases). The CDR3 region is CASSISGGTSYEQYF. The DNA for the CDR3 is TGTGCCAGTAGTATTTCCGGCGGGACCTCCTACGAGCAGTACTTC.